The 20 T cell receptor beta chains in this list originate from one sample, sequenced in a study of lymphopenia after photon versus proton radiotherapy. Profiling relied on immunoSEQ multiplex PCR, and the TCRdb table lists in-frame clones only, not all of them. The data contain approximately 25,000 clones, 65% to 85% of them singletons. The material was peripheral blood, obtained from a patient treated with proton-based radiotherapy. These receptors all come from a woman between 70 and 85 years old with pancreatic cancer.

The CDR3 sequence: CASSDWQGAGTEAFF. The CDR3 DNA sequence: TGCGCCAGCAGTGATTGGCAGGGGGCCGGCACTGAAGCTTTCTTT. The V call is TRBV10-2, the J call TRBJ1-1; 8 bases align to TRBD1. The trim removed 3 bases at V and 4 bases at J, leaving 7 bases unmatched. Germline values: CDR1 WSHSY, CDR2 SAAADI. This CDR3 comprises 15 residues.

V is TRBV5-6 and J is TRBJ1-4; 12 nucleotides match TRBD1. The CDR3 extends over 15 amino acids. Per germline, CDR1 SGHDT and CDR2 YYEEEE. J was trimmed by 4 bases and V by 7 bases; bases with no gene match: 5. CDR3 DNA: TGTGCCAGCGGGACAGGGGGCTTAGGTAATGAAAAACTGTTTTTT. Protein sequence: CASGTGGLGNEKLFF.

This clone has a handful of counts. For the CDR3, the DNA is TGTGCCAGCAGCTTAGGGGGAGCCCCCAGAGGCAAAAACATTCAGTACTTC. Translating it yields CASSLGGAPRGKNIQYF. The chain joins TRBV7-2 to TRBJ2-4; weak D call: TRBD2 (5 bases). The CDR3 covers 17 residues. Deletions cut 1 base from V and 3 bases from J, with 16 bases between. The germline V gene encodes CDR1 SGHTA and CDR2 FQGNSA.

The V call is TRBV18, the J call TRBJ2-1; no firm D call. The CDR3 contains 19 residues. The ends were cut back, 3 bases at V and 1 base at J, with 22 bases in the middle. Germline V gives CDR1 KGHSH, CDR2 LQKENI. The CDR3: CASSPQAHFPVASYNEQFF. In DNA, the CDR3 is TGTGCCAGCTCACCGCAGGCACACTTCCCGGTGGCTTCCTACAATGAGCAGTTCTTC.

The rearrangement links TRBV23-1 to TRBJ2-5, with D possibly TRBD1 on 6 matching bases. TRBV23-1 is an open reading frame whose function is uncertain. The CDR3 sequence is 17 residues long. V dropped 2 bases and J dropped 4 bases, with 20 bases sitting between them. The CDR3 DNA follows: TGCGCCAGCAGTCAACCATGGCCAGGGGAAAGCAGAGAGACCCAGTACTTC. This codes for CASSQPWPGESRETQYF.

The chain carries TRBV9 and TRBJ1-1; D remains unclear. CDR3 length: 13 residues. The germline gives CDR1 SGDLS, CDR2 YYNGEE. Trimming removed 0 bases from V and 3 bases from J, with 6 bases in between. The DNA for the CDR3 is TGTGCCAGCAGCGTAGACGGGGACACTGAAGCTTTCTTT. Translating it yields CASSVDGDTEAFF.

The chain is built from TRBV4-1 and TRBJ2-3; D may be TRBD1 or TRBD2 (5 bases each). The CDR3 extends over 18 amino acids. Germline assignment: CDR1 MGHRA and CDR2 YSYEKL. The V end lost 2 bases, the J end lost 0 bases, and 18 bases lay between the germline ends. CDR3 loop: CASSQFLTRGSSTDTQYF. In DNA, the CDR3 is TGCGCCAGCAGCCAATTTTTAACTAGGGGTTCTAGCACAGATACGCAGTATTTT.

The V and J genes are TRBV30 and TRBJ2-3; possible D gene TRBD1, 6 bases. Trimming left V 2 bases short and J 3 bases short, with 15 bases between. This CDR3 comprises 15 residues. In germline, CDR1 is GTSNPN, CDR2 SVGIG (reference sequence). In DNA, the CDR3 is TGTGCCTGGAGTCACCCCAGGGGTAGAACAGATACGCAGTATTTT. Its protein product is CAWSHPRGRTDTQYF.

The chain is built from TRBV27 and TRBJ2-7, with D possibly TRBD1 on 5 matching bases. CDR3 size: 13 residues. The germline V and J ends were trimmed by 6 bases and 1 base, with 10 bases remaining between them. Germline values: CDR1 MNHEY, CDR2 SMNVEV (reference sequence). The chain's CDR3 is CASSHRQSYEQYF. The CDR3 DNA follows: TGTGCCAGCAGCCATAGACAGTCCTACGAGCAGTACTTC.

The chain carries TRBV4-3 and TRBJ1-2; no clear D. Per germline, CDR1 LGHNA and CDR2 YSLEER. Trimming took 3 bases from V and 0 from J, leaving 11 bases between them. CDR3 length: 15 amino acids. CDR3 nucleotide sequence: TGCGCCAGCAGCCAGGTCCCCACAACTAACTATGGCTACACCTTC. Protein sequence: CASSQVPTTNYGYTF.

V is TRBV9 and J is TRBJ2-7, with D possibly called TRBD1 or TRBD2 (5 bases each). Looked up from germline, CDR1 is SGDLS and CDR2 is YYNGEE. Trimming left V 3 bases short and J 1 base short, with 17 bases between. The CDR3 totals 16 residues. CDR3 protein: CASSESRDVKSYEQYF. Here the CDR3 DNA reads TGTGCCAGCAGCGAGAGCCGGGACGTAAAGTCCTACGAGCAGTACTTC.

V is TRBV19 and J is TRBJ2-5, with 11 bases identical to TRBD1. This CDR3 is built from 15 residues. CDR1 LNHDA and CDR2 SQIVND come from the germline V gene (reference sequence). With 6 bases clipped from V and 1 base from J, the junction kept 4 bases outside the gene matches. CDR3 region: CASRGQGVAQETQYF. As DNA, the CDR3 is TGTGCCAGTAGGGGACAGGGGGTAGCCCAAGAGACCCAGTACTTC.

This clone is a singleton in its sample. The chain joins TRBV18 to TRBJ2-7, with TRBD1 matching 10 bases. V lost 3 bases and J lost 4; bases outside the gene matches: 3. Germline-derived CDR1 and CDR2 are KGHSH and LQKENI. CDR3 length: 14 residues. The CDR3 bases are TGTGCCAGCTCACCCGGGACAGGGGTATACGAGCAGTACTTC. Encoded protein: CASSPGTGVYEQYF.

The CDR3 reads CASSSFTGGYTF. CDR3 coding DNA: TGTGCCAGCAGTTCCTTTACAGGCGGCTACACCTTC. The genes are TRBV28 and TRBJ1-2; D perhaps matches TRBD1 (5 bases). The CDR3 contains 12 residues. Trimming removed 4 bases from V and 8 bases from J, with 11 bases in between. Germline V CDR1 and CDR2: MDHEN, SYDVKM.

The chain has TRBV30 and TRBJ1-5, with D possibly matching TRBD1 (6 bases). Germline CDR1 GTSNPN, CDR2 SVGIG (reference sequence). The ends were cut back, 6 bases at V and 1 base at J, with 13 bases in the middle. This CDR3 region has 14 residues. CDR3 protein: CACSLGTSNQPQHF. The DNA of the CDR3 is TGTGCCTGCAGCCTAGGGACAAGCAATCAGCCCCAGCATTTT.

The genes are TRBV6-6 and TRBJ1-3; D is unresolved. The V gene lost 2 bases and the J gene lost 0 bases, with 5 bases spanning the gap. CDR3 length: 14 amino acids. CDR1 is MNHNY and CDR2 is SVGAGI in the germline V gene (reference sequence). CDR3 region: CASSYDFSGNTIYF. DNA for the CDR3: TGTGCCAGCAGTTACGACTTCTCTGGAAACACCATATATTTT.

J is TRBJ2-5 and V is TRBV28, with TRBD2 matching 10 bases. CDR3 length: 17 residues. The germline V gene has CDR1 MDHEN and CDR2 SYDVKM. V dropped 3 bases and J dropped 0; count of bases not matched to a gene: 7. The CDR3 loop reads CASSFFPSGGNQETQYF. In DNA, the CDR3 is TGTGCCAGCAGTTTCTTTCCTAGCGGGGGAAACCAAGAGACCCAGTACTTC.

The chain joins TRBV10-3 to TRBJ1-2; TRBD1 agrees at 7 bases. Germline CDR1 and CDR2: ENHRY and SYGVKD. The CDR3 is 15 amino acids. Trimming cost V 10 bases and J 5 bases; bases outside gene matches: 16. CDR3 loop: CATRQGATTEYGYTF. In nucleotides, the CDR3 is TGTGCCACCCGACAGGGTGCCACTACGGAGTATGGCTACACCTTC.

The CDR3 spells CASSLSRSSYEQYF. As DNA, the CDR3 is TGTGCCAGCAGCTTATCTCGGAGCTCCTACGAGCAGTACTTC. The rearrangement uses TRBV11-2 and TRBJ2-7; D gene ambiguous. CDR3 length: 14 amino acids. The V gene lost 2 bases and the J gene lost 0 bases, with 8 bases spanning the gap. CDR1 is SGHAT and CDR2 is FQNNGV in the germline V gene.

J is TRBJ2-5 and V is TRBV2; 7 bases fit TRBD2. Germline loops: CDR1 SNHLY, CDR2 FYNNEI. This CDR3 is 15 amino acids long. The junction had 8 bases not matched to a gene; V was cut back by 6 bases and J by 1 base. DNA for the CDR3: TGTGCCAGCAGGGCGGGGAGCGGGATCCAAGAGACCCAGTACTTC. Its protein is CASRAGSGIQETQYF.